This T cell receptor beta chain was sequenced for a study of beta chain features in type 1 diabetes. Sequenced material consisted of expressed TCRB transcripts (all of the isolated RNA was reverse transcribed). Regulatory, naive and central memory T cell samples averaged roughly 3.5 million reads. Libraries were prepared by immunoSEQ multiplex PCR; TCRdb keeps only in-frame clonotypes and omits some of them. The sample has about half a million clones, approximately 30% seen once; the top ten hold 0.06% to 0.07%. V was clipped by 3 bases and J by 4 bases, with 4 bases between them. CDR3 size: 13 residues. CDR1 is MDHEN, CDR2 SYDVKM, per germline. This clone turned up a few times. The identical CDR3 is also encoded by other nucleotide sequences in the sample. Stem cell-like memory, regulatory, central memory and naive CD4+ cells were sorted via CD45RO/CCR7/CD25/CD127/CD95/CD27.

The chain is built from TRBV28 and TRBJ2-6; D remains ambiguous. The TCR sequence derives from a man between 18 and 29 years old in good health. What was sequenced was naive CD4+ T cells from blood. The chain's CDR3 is CASSLAGANVLTF. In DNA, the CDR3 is TGTGCCAGCAGTTTGGCCGGGGCCAACGTCCTGACTTTC.